This T cell receptor (beta chain) came from a study of control samples from healthy donors and cancer patients. V lost 2 bases and J 6 bases, leaving 6 bases between the germline ends. Germline CDR1 is SGDLS and CDR2 is YYNGEE. CDR3 length: 12 amino acids. Measured with immunoSEQ multiplex PCR; TCRdb has only the in-frame clones, and not every one. The sample has roughly 70,000 clones; over 75% are singletons. The chain recombines TRBV9 with TRBJ2-1; D ambiguous. Sequenced input: blood. The receptor was derived from a man in his fifties or sixties in good health. CDR3 amino acids: CASSVAFNEQFF. In nucleotides, the CDR3 is TGTGCCAGCAGCGTGGCCTTCAATGAGCAGTTCTTC. Combining the CDR3 with reference TRBV9 and TRBJ2-1 gives the whole variable domain DSGVTQTPKHLITATGQRVTLRCSPRSGDLSVYWYQQSLDQGLQFLIQYYNGEERAKGNILERFSAQQFPDLHSELNLSSLELGDSALYFCASSVAFNEQFFGPGTRLTVL.